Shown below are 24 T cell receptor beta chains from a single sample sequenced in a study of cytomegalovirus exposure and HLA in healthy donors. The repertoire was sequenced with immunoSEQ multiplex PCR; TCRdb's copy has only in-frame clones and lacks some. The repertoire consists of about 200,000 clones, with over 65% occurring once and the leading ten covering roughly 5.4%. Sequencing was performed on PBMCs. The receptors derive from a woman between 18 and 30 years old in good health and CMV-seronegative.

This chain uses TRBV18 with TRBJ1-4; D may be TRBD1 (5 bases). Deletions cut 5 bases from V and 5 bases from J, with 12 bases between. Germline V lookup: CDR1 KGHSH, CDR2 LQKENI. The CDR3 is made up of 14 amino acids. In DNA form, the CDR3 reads TGTGCCAGCTCATCCGGGACGGCGAATGAAAAACTGTTTTTT. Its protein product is CASSSGTANEKLFF.

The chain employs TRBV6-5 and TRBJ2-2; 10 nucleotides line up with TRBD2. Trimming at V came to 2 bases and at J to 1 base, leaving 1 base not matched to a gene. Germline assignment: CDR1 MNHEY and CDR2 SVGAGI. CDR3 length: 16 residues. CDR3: CASSYGLAVNTGELFF. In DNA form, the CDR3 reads TGTGCCAGCAGTTACGGACTAGCGGTGAACACCGGGGAGCTGTTTTTT.

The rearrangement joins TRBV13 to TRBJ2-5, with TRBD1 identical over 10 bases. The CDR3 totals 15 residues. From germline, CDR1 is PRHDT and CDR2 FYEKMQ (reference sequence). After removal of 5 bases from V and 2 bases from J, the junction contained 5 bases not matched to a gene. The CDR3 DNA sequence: TGTGCCAGCAGCCCACTGGGACAGGGGCAAGAGACCCAGTACTTC. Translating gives CASSPLGQGQETQYF.

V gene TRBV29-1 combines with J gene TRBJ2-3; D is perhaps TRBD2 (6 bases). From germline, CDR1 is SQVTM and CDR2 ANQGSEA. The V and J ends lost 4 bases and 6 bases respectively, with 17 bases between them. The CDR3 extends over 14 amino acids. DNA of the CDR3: TGCAGCGTTGCCGCTAGCGTACGATTGGATACGCAGTATTTT. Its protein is CSVAASVRLDTQYF.

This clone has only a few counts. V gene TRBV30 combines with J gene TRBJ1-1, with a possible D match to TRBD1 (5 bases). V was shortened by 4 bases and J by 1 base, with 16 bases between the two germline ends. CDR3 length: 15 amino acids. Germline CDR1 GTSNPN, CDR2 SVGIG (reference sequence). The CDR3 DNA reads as TGTGCCTGGATGCGGCGGCAGGGAACGAACACTGAAGCTTTCTTT. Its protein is CAWMRRQGTNTEAFF.

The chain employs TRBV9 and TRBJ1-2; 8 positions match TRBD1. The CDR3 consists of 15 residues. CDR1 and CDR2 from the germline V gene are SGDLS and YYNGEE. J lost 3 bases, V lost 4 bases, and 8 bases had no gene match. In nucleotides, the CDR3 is TGTGCCAGCAGCTCAGGACAGGGCCACGACTATGGCTACACCTTC. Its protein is CASSSGQGHDYGYTF.

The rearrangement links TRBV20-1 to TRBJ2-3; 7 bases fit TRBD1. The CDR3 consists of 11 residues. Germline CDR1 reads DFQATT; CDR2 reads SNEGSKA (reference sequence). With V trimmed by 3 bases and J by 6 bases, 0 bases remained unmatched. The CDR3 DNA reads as TGCAGTGCTAGGACAGGGGATACGCAGTATTTT. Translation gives CSARTGDTQYF.

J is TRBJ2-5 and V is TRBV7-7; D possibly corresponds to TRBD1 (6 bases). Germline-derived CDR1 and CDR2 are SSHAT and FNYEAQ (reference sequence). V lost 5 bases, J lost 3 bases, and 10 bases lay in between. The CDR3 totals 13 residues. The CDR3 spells CASSRNREETQYF. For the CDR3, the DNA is TGTGCCAGCAGCCGTAACAGGGAAGAGACCCAGTACTTC. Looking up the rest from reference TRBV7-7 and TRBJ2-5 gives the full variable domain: GAGVSQSPRYKVTKRGQDVTLRCDPISSHATLYWYQQALGQGPEFLTYFNYEAQPDKSGLPSDRFSAERPEGSISTLTIQRTEQRDSAMYRCASSRNREETQYFGPGTRLLVL.

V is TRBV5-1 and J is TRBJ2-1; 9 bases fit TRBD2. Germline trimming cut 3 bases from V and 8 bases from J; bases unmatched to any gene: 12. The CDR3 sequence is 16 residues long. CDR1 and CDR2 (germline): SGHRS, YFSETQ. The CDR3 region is CASSSFETSGGDEQFF. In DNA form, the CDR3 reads TGCGCCAGCAGCTCCTTTGAGACTAGCGGTGGGGATGAGCAGTTCTTC.

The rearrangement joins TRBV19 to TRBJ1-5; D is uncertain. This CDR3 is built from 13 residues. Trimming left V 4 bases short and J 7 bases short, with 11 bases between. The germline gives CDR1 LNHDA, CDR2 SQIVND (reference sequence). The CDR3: CASSTGQWQPQHF. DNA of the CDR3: TGTGCCAGTAGTACCGGTCAGTGGCAGCCCCAGCATTTT.

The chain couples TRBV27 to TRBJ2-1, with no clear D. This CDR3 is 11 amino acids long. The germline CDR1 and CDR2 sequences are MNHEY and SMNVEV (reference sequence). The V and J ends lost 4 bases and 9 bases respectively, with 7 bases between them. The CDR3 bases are TGTGCCAGCAGTTCCCTTACTGAGCAGTTCTTC. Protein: CASSSLTEQFF.

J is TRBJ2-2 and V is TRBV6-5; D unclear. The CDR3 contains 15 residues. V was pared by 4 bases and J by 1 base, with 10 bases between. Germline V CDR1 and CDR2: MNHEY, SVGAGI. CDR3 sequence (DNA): TGTGCCAGCAGTTTCTCGACGCTGAACACCGGGGAGCTGTTTTTT. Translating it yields CASSFSTLNTGELFF.

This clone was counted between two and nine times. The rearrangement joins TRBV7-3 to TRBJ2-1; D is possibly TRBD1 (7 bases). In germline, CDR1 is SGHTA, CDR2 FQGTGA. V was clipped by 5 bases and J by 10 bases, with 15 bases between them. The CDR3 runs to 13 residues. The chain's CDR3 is CASSQGGLEEQFF. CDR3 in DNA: TGTGCCAGCAGCCAGGGGGGTTTGGAGGAGCAGTTCTTC.

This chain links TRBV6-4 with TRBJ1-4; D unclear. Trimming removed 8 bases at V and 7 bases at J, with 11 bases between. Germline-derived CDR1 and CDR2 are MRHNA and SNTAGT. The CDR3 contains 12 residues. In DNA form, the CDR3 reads TGTGCCAGCCCCTCCCACCGTGAAAAACTGTTTTTT. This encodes CASPSHREKLFF.

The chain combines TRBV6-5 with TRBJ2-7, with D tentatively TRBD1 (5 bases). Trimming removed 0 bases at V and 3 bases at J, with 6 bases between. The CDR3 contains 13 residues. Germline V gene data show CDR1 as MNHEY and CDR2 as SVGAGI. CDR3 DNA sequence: TGTGCCAGCAGTTACTCCAGGGACTACGAGCAGTACTTC. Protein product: CASSYSRDYEQYF.

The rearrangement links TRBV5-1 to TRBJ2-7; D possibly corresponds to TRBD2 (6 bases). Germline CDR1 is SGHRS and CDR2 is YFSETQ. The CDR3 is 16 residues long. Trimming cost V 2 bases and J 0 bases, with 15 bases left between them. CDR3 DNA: TGCGCCAGCAGCTTTGGGGCCGGGGGAAGCTCCTACGAGCAGTACTTC. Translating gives CASSFGAGGSSYEQYF.

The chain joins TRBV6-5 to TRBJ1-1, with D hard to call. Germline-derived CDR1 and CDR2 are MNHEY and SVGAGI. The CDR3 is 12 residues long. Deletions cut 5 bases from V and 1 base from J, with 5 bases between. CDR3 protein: CASSPGNTEAFF. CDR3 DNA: TGTGCCAGCAGTCCAGGGAACACTGAAGCTTTCTTT.

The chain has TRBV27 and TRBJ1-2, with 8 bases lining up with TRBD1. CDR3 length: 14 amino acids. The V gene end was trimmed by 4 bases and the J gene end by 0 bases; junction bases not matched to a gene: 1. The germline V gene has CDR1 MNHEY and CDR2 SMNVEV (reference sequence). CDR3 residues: CASSSTGANYGYTF. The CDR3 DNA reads TGTGCCAGCAGTTCGACAGGGGCTAACTATGGCTACACCTTC.

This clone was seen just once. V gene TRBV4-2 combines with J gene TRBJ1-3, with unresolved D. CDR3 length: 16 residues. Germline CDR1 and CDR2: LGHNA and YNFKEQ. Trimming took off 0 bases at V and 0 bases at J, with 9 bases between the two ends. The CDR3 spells CASSQDPGSSGNTIYF. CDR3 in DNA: TGTGCCAGCAGCCAAGATCCGGGATCCTCTGGAAACACCATATATTTT.

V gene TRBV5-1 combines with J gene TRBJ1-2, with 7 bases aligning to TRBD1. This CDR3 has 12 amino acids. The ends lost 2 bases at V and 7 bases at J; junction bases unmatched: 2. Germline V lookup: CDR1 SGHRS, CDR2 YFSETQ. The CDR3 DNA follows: TGCGCCAGCAGCTTACAGGGGAGTGGCTACACCTTC. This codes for CASSLQGSGYTF. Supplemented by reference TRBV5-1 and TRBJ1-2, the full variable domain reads KAGVTQTPRYLIKTRGQQVTLSCSPISGHRSVSWYQQTPGQGLQFLFEYFSETQRNKGNFPGRFSGRQFSNSRSEMNVSTLELGDSALYLCASSLQGSGYTFGSGTRLTVV.

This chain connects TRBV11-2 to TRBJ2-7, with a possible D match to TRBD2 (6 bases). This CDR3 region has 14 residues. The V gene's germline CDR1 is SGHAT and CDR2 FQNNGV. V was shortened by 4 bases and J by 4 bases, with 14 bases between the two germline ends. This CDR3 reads CASSSPRGGYEQYF. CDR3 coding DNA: TGTGCCAGCAGCTCGCCTAGGGGAGGTTACGAGCAGTACTTC.

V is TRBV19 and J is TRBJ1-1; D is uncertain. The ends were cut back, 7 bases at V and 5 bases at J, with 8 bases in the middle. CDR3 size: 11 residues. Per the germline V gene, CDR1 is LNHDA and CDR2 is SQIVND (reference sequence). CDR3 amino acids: CASKTRTEAFF. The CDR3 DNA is TGTGCCAGTAAGACCCGGACTGAAGCTTTCTTT.

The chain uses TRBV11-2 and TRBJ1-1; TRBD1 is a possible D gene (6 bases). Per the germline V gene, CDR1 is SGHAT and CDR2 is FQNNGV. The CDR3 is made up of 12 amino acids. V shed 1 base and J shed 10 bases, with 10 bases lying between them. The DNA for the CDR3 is TGTGCCAGCAGCTTAGGCGGAGGGGGAGCTTTCTTT. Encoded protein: CASSLGGGGAFF.

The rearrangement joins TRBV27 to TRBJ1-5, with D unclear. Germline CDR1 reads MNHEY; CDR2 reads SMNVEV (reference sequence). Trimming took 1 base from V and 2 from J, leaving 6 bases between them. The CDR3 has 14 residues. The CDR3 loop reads CASSLYTGNQPQHF. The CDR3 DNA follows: TGTGCCAGCAGTTTATATACAGGCAATCAGCCCCAGCATTTT.